These T cell receptor beta chains were read from a single sample in a study of blood T cell repertoires in COVID-19. Sequenced by immunoSEQ multiplex PCR; TCRdb stores in-frame clones only, minus some. The data hold around 300,000 clones, with approximately 85% observed a single time. Sequenced sample: peripheral blood. These receptors all come from a human donor in a cohort sampled during active COVID-19. The CDR3 runs from the conserved cysteine through the conserved F or W. The order of the fields is D gene, clone size, J gene, V gene, CDR3 DNA, CDR3 protein. D genes are given only for firm matches. Not all rows give a size; the values are once, few, many and, for expanded clones, a class.

>NA|few|TRBJ1-5|TRBV2
TGTGCCAGCAGACTCCCCAATCAGCCCCAGCATTTT
CASRLPNQPQHF
>TRBD1|few|TRBJ1-1|TRBV29-1
TGCAGCGTTGTGGGGACAGAGGGCCAAGTCGCTTTCTTT
CSVVGTEGQVAFF
>NA|NA|TRBJ1-3|TRBV7-3
TGTGCCAGCAGCCCAAAGCCGACAGGCTCGAGCTCTGGAAACACCATATATTTT
CASSPKPTGSSSGNTIYF
>NA|NA|TRBJ1-2|TRBV7-2
TGTGCCAGCAGCTTACGGATAGGGGTTTGGAAAAGCGGCTACACCTTC
CASSLRIGVWKSGYTF
>NA|NA|TRBJ1-5|TRBV24-1
TGTGCCACCTCACAGCCAGAGTTCAATCAGCCCCAGCATTTT
CATSQPEFNQPQHF
>NA|NA|TRBJ1-5|TRBV19
TGTGCCAGCCAGACACGGTTTAGCAATCAGCCCCAGCATTTT
CASQTRFSNQPQHF
>TRBD1|NA|TRBJ1-6|TRBV27
TGTGCCAGCCGGGACAGATATAATTCACCCCTCCACTTT
CASRDRYNSPLHF
>TRBD2|few|TRBJ2-2|TRBV11-2
TGTGCCAGCAGCCGCTGGGAGGGTAACACCGGGGAGCTGTTTTTT
CASSRWEGNTGELFF
>NA|NA|TRBJ1-5|TRBV24-1
TGTGCCACCAGTTTAGGGGTTTTGCAGCCCCAGCATTTT
CATSLGVLQPQHF
>TRBD1|NA|TRBJ1-2|TRBV9
TGTGCCAGCAGCCCCCCTGGTGGACAGGGGGCGCGTGGCTACACCTTC
CASSPPGGQGARGYTF
>TRBD1|NA|TRBJ2-7|TRBV24-1
TGTGCCACCAGTGATCACCGGGACAGGTTAGCCGAGCAGTACTTC
CATSDHRDRLAEQYF
>TRBD1|NA|TRBJ1-2|TRBV27
TGTGCCAGCAGTTCAGACGGGACAGGGGACGGCTACACCTTC
CASSSDGTGDGYTF
>TRBD2|NA|TRBJ2-7|TRBV18
TGTGCCAGCTCGGCGCTAAGCGGGGGGGCCTCCGAGCAGTACTTC
CASSALSGGASEQYF
>TRBD1|NA|TRBJ1-1|TRBV14
TGTGCCAGCAGCGGTAAAGGGCAGGGGGCGGATGCTTTCTTT
CASSGKGQGADAFF
>NA|few|TRBJ1-4|TRBV6-5
TGTGCCAGCAAACGGGGGTCTAATGAAAAACTGTTTTTT
CASKRGSNEKLFF
>NA|NA|TRBJ1-2|TRBV5-6
TGTGCCAGCAGCTTGGACCCTTTTGGGAGGGGCGTTTATGGCTACACCTTC
CASSLDPFGRGVYGYTF
>NA|NA|TRBJ2-4|TRBV6-4
TGTGCCAGCAGTGACCGGTTAAACATTCAGTACTTC
CASSDRLNIQYF
>NA|NA|TRBJ2-7|TRBV5-1
TGCGCCAGCAGCTTGGTGGGGGCCCCCTACGAGCAGTACTTC
CASSLVGAPYEQYF
>NA|NA|TRBJ2-7|TRBV29-1
TGCAGCGTTGAAGATCCGACTTCCTCCTACGAGCAGTACTTC
CSVEDPTSSYEQYF
>TRBD2|NA|TRBJ2-1|TRBV20-1
TGCAGTGCTAGTGAGACTAGCGCAATATACAATGAGCAGTTCTTC
CSASETSAIYNEQFF
>NA|NA|TRBJ1-3|TRBV9
TGTGCCAGCAGCGTAGCTGGGGACACGTTCTCTGGAAACACCATATATTTT
CASSVAGDTFSGNTIYF
>TRBD1|NA|TRBJ2-2|TRBV3-1/TRBV3-2
TGTGCCAGCAGCCAGGGGGACAGGTTTACCGGGGAGCTGTTTTTT
CASSQGDRFTGELFF
>NA|NA|TRBJ2-7|TRBV2
TGTGCCAGCAGTTTGGGCGGGATTTCTAGCGAGCAGTACTTC
CASSLGGISSEQYF
>TRBD1|NA|TRBJ2-1|TRBV24-1
TGTGCCACCAGTGATTCCTTGGACAGGGGATCGATGGAAGGCAATGAGCAGTTCTTC
CATSDSLDRGSMEGNEQFF
>NA|NA|TRBJ1-5|TRBV5-1
TGCGCCAGCAGCTTGGGCAGGGATCAGCCCCAGCATTTT
CASSLGRDQPQHF
>NA|NA|TRBJ2-7|TRBV10-3
TGTGCCATCAGTGCGGACAAGATAACCTACGAGCAGTACTTC
CAISADKITYEQYF
>NA|few|TRBJ1-5|TRBV11-2
TGTGCCAGCAGCTTAGACAGGGATCAGCCCCAGCATTTT
CASSLDRDQPQHF
>NA|NA|TRBJ1-2|TRBV5-6
TGTGCCAGCAGCTTGGGCAGGAACTATGGCTACACCTTC
CASSLGRNYGYTF
>NA|NA|TRBJ1-1|TRBV7-3
TGTGCCAGCTCAGCGGACACTGAAGCTTTCTTT
CASSADTEAFF
>NA|once|TRBJ2-7|TRBV18
TGTGCCAGCTCACCATCGGGATTCTACGAGCAGTACTTC
CASSPSGFYEQYF
>TRBD1|NA|TRBJ2-7|TRBV24-1
TGTGCCACCAGTGAGGGACAGGGGGCAGGCGAGCAGTACTTC
CATSEGQGAGEQYF
>TRBD1|NA|TRBJ2-7|TRBV13
TGTGCCAGCAGCCGACAGGGAACGAACTACGAGCAGTACTTC
CASSRQGTNYEQYF
>NA|NA|TRBJ2-3|TRBV29-1
TGCAGCGTTCCACGGGGGGCGACTAGCACAGATACGCAGTATTTT
CSVPRGATSTDTQYF
>NA|NA|TRBJ2-4|TRBV7-2
TGTGCCAGCAGCTCCCGACAGGTTTTAGCCAAAAACATTCAGTACTTC
CASSSRQVLAKNIQYF
>TRBD1|few|TRBJ1-1|TRBV7-9
TGTGCCAGCAGCACCTACGACAGGGGGCGCAAAGCTTTCTTT
CASSTYDRGRKAFF
>TRBD1|NA|TRBJ2-1|TRBV5-6
TGTGCCAGCAGACCGACAGGGGGCCGCTACAATGAGCAGTTCTTC
CASRPTGGRYNEQFF
>NA|once|TRBJ2-7|TRBV27
TGTGCCAGCAGTCCCCGGGAAGGGCAGTACGAGCAGTACTTC
CASSPREGQYEQYF
>NA|NA|TRBJ1-4|TRBV6-4
TGTGCCAGCAGTGAAGCACGAACCCCCGGGACAACTAATGAAAAACTGTTTTTT
CASSEARTPGTTNEKLFF
>TRBD2|NA|TRBJ2-1|TRBV7-3
TGTGCCAGCAGCCTAGCGGGGGGGACATACAATGAGCAGTTCTTC
CASSLAGGTYNEQFF
>TRBD2|once|TRBJ2-1|TRBV5-8
TGTGCCAGCAGCTTTATGGGAGGGAGGAACAATGAGCAGTTCTTC
CASSFMGGRNNEQFF